The 10 T cell receptor beta chains below were found in one sample sequenced in a study of metastatic and nonmetastatic thyroid tumors. No treatment of any kind had been given to any patient before thyroid surgery. TCRdb reprocessed the PCR reads via MiXCR. This sample yields more than 70,000 clones, of which approximately 9% are seen a single time; under 9% belongs to the top ten. The sequencing input was blood. The receptors shown here come from a female donor with papillary thyroid cancer or a benign thyroid nodule (not recorded which). Some clones in this sample may be carry-over from other donors' samples.

This clone was counted a few times. With a much larger clone just one base away, this may be a read error. This specimen includes other DNA sequences encoding the same CDR3. This chain's CDR3 is CASSLVGRAGTDTQYF. The CDR3 DNA reads TGTGCCAGCAGCTTAGTGGGCAGGGCCGGCACAGATACGCAGTATTTT. The rearrangement joins TRBV11-1 to TRBJ2-3, with D perhaps matching TRBD1 (5 bases). Trimming shortened V by 1 base and J by 1 base, and 12 bases separated the two germline ends. The CDR3 has 16 residues. The V gene's germline CDR1 is SGHAT and CDR2 FQDESV (reference sequence). The entire variable domain, with the rest obtained from reference TRBV11-1 and TRBJ2-3, is as follows: EAEVAQSPRYKITEKSQAVAFWCDPISGHATLYWYRQILGQGPELLVQFQDESVVDDSQLPKDRFSAERLKGVDSTLKIQPAELGDSAMYLCASSLVGRAGTDTQYFGPGTRLTVL.

This clone was observed at least ten times. The chain couples TRBV5-1 to TRBJ2-3; the D gene is possibly TRBD1 (7 bases). V was clipped by 4 bases and J by 6 bases, with 15 bases between them. There are 14 residues in the CDR3. The germline V gene has CDR1 SGHRS and CDR2 YFSETQ. The CDR3 DNA follows: TGCGCCAGCAGCCTAGGAGGGGGCTGGGATACGCAGTATTTT. This sequence encodes CASSLGGGWDTQYF.

This clone was seen repeatedly, ten times or more. The rearrangement joins TRBV12-3 or TRBV12-4 to TRBJ1-5; 10 bases are a match to TRBD1. This CDR3 comprises 16 residues. J lost 2 bases, V lost 3 bases, and 4 bases had no gene match. CDR3 bases: TGTGCCAGCAGTTTGGCTGGACAGGGGGGCAATCAGCCCCAGCATTTT. It translates to CASSLAGQGGNQPQHF.

This clone has a count of ten or more. The chain has TRBV11-2 and TRBJ1-1, with a tentative D call TRBD1 (6 bases). CDR1 SGHAT and CDR2 FQNNGV come from the germline V gene. V was trimmed by 1 base and J by 4 bases, leaving 19 bases between them. This CDR3 has 17 amino acids. For the CDR3, the DNA is TGTGCCAGCAGCTTAGGGTCAGGCGGGGGGCGGGGCACTGAAGCTTTCTTT. This encodes CASSLGSGGGRGTEAFF.

This clone is labeled as medium-sized. V is TRBV15 and J is TRBJ2-3; D uncertain. Trimming cost V 0 bases and J 8 bases, with 12 bases left between them. The CDR3 consists of 14 residues. CDR1 is LNHNV and CDR2 is YYDKDF in the germline V gene (reference sequence). The CDR3 sequence is CATSRDLMGGTQYF. Here the CDR3 DNA reads TGTGCCACCAGCAGAGATCTCATGGGCGGTACGCAGTATTTT.

This clone was observed a handful of times. Other DNA sequences in the same sample also yield this CDR3. The chain couples TRBV9 to TRBJ2-1; D ambiguous. In germline, CDR1 is SGDLS, CDR2 YYNGEE. Between the trimmed V and J ends, which lost 0 bases and 7 bases, there was a span of 17 bases. This CDR3 region has 16 residues. As DNA, the CDR3 is TGTGCCAGCAGCGTAGGGAGTGGCCTACAAGAGAATGAGCAGTTCTTC. As protein: CASSVGSGLQENEQFF.

This clone was observed many times. The J gene is TRBJ2-2, the V gene TRBV20-1; D is uncertain. CDR3 length equals 12 residues. Trimming left V 5 bases short and J 6 bases short, with 10 bases between. Germline CDR1 and CDR2: DFQATT and SNEGSKA (reference sequence). This CDR3 is CSAYEEPGELFF. The CDR3 region has the DNA TGCAGTGCTTATGAGGAGCCCGGGGAGCTGTTTTTT.

This clone was counted at least ten times. The CDR3 sequence is CASSNLAGETQYF. CDR3 bases: TGTGCCAGCAGCAACCTAGCGGGAGAGACCCAGTACTTC. The chain links TRBV7-3 to TRBJ2-5, with TRBD2 matching over 8 bases. The junction had 3 bases not matched to a gene; V was cut back by 5 bases and J by 4 bases. Germline values: CDR1 SGHTA, CDR2 FQGTGA. The CDR3 spans 13 residues.

Note on this clone: One end of the junction is discordant with germline, which a read error may explain. The chain couples TRBV5-1 to TRBJ2-5; D is ambiguous. The germline gives CDR1 SGHRS, CDR2 YFSETQ. The CDR3 runs to 15 residues. CDR3 sequence (DNA): TGCGCCAGCAGCTTAGGTGACATGGGGTACCAGACCAAGTACTTC. Translating it yields CASSLGDMGYQTKYF.

This clone has more than one count but fewer than ten. The chain carries TRBV19 and TRBJ1-4; D is perhaps TRBD1 (5 bases). In germline, CDR1 is LNHDA, CDR2 SQIVND (reference sequence). Trimming stripped 2 bases from V and 8 bases from J, with 12 bases between. The CDR3 covers 14 residues. The CDR3 region has the DNA TGTGCCAGTAGTATACTAGGGGAGAGCGAAAAACTGTTTTTT. This sequence encodes CASSILGESEKLFF. The whole variable domain, filled in from reference TRBV19 and TRBJ1-4, reads DGGITQSPKYLFRKEGQNVTLSCEQNLNHDAMYWYRQDPGQGLRLIYYSQIVNDFQKGDIAEGYSVSREKKESFPLTVTSAQKNPTAFYLCASSILGESEKLFFGSGTQLSVL.